This TCR beta chain appears in the sequencing data of a study of cytomegalovirus exposure and HLA in healthy donors. Study-level results: Relative to equally common others, HLA-associated TCR beta chains showed greater clonal expansion in a later analysis. When analyzed later, a missense DCLRE1C variant was found to be linked to TCR beta V- and J-gene trimming. Cytomegalovirus association was listed for 164 TCR beta chains. Reportedly, TCR beta sequences accurately predicted HLA-A and HLA-B alleles in most subjects.

This CDR3 region has 12 residues. The V and J ends lost 7 bases and 0 bases respectively, with 6 bases between them. Germline CDR1 MNHNY, CDR2 SVGAGI (reference sequence). The PCR used 60 Vbeta and 13 Jbeta primers. The protocol was immunoSEQ multiplex PCR, while the TCRdb copy is restricted to in-frame clones and leaves out a portion. The sample lists approximately 220,000 clones; around three quarters were seen once. Points on this clone: Its antigen is unidentified.

The chain joins TRBV6-6 to TRBJ1-1; possibly TRBD1 for D (6 bases). The receptor was isolated from a man aged 40-49 years in good health and CMV-seronegative. Sequences were obtained from PBMCs. The CDR3 DNA follows: TGTGCCAGCAAGGGGGTGAACACTGAAGCTTTCTTT. Its translation: CASKGVNTEAFF.